The entry below describes one TCR beta chain. The source of the sample is a study of shared clonotypes between healthy human individuals. The authors ran the assay at deep level. The method was immunoSEQ multiplex PCR; TCRdb's version includes in-frame clones alone and lacks a portion of them. The table shows 2 million to 3 million clones, with 80% to 95% occurring only once. Trimming stripped 5 bases from V and 9 bases from J, with 14 bases between. The CDR3 is 13 amino acids. CDR1 and CDR2 from the germline V gene are LGHNT and FRNRAP. The rearrangement uses TRBV12-5 and TRBJ2-1, with D possibly being TRBD2 (6 bases). The specimen was naive CD4+ T cells from PBMCs. Subset reported: CD45RA+ positively selected. This TCR was sampled from a man between 18 and 29 years old in good health. Some clones in this sample may be carry-over from other donors' samples. CDR3 loop: CASGQTGGVEQFF. CDR3 DNA sequence: TGTGCTAGTGGTCAAACAGGAGGGGTTGAGCAGTTCTTC.